The clone carrying this T cell receptor beta chain was detected only once. What it recognizes is unknown. The sample is drawn from a study of lymphopenia after photon versus proton radiotherapy. Findings and limits, study-wide: Post-nadir diversity loss with photons came from oligoclonal expansion, particularly CD8+ Temra cells. Photon-treated patients lost naive T cells and TCR diversity; proton-treated stayed stable.

V was pared by 1 base and J by 2 bases, with 8 bases between. In germline, CDR1 is MGHRA, CDR2 YSYEKL. The CDR3 length is 14 residues. Assay used: immunoSEQ multiplex PCR; TCRdb lists only in-frame clones, some missing. The profile shows around 2,700 clones, over 90% of them singletons. The sequencing here drew on peripheral blood, taken from a patient treated with photon-based radiotherapy. This chain uses TRBV4-1 with TRBJ2-5; D gene unclear. The receptor comes from a woman in her seventies with pancreatic cancer. CDR3: CASSQGPSQETQYF. CDR3 coding DNA: TGCGCCAGCAGCCAAGGGCCCAGTCAAGAGACCCAGTACTTC.